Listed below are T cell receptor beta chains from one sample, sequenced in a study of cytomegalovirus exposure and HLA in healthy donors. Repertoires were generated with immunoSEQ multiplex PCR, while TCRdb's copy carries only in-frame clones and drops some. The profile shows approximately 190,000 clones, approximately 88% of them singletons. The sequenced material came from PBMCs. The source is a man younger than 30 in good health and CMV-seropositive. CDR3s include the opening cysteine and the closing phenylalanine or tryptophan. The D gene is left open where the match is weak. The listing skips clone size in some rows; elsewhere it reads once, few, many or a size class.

cdr3_nt: TGTGCCAGTAGCGGGACGAACACCGGGGAGCTGTTTTTT; cdr3_aa: CASSGTNTGELFF; v_call: TRBV6-6; j_call: TRBJ2-2; clone_size: .; d_call: TRBD2
cdr3_nt: TGTGCCAGCAGCTTTCCTAAAGAGACCCAGTACTTC; cdr3_aa: CASSFPKETQYF; v_call: TRBV11-2; j_call: TRBJ2-5; clone_size: once; d_call: .
cdr3_nt: TGTGCCAGCAGCTTAGGCAGACCTGGCGGGAGCGTCTACGAGCAGTACTTC; cdr3_aa: CASSLGRPGGSVYEQYF; v_call: TRBV13; j_call: TRBJ2-7; clone_size: .; d_call: TRBD2
cdr3_nt: TGTGCCAGCAGCCCGCGTGCGCGGGGCACAGATACGCAGTATTTT; cdr3_aa: CASSPRARGTDTQYF; v_call: TRBV27; j_call: TRBJ2-3; clone_size: .; d_call: .
cdr3_nt: TGTGCCAGCAGTTACTCGGGGACAGTTGGAAACACCATATATTTT; cdr3_aa: CASSYSGTVGNTIYF; v_call: TRBV6-5; j_call: TRBJ1-3; clone_size: .; d_call: TRBD1
cdr3_nt: TGTGCCAGCAGCGTCTTAAACACAGGGGTGACTGAAGCTTTCTTT; cdr3_aa: CASSVLNTGVTEAFF; v_call: TRBV9; j_call: TRBJ1-1; clone_size: .; d_call: TRBD1
cdr3_nt: TGTGCCAGCAGCTCCACCGGACTAGCGGGGGGGAAAAACATTCAGTACTTC; cdr3_aa: CASSSTGLAGGKNIQYF; v_call: TRBV7-8; j_call: TRBJ2-4; clone_size: .; d_call: TRBD2
cdr3_nt: TGTGCCAGCAGCCCGAAGGGGACTAGCGGGATTTCTGGGGCCAACGTCCTGACTTTC; cdr3_aa: CASSPKGTSGISGANVLTF; v_call: TRBV7-3; j_call: TRBJ2-6; clone_size: .; d_call: TRBD2
cdr3_nt: TGTGCCAGCAGCCAAGATTATCAGGGTTTGTTGGGCTACACCTTC; cdr3_aa: CASSQDYQGLLGYTF; v_call: TRBV4-2; j_call: TRBJ1-2; clone_size: once; d_call: .
cdr3_nt: TGTGCCAGTAAGGTCCTAGCGGGAGTGCATGAGCAGTTCTTC; cdr3_aa: CASKVLAGVHEQFF; v_call: TRBV19; j_call: TRBJ2-1; clone_size: .; d_call: TRBD2
cdr3_nt: TGTGCCAGCAGGGGGGGAGAAGAGACCCAGTACTTC; cdr3_aa: CASRGGEETQYF; v_call: TRBV27; j_call: TRBJ2-5; clone_size: .; d_call: .
cdr3_nt: TGTGCCAGCAGCCAAGTCCGCGGGCTGGCTTTTACCGGGGAGCTGTTTTTT; cdr3_aa: CASSQVRGLAFTGELFF; v_call: TRBV14; j_call: TRBJ2-2; clone_size: .; d_call: .
cdr3_nt: TGTGCCTGGAGTGCAGGACTTTCAACGGTCTTAAAGATCGAGAACTATGGCTACACCTTC; cdr3_aa: CAWSAGLSTVLKIENYGYTF; v_call: TRBV30; j_call: TRBJ1-2; clone_size: .; d_call: .
cdr3_nt: TGTGCCAGCAGCTGGGGGGACAGAAACTATGGCTACACCTTC; cdr3_aa: CASSWGDRNYGYTF; v_call: TRBV5-4; j_call: TRBJ1-2; clone_size: .; d_call: TRBD1
cdr3_nt: TGTGCCAGCAGCTTAGTCCCAGAAACCTACGAGCAGTACTTC; cdr3_aa: CASSLVPETYEQYF; v_call: TRBV7-8; j_call: TRBJ2-7; clone_size: .; d_call: .
cdr3_nt: TGTGCCATCAGTGAGTCAATCCCGACAGGGGACAGGAACACTGAAGCTTTCTTT; cdr3_aa: CAISESIPTGDRNTEAFF; v_call: TRBV10-3; j_call: TRBJ1-1; clone_size: .; d_call: TRBD1
cdr3_nt: TGTGCCAGCAGCATTCGTACAGGGAACACCGGGGAGCTGTTTTTT; cdr3_aa: CASSIRTGNTGELFF; v_call: TRBV9; j_call: TRBJ2-2; clone_size: .; d_call: .
cdr3_nt: TGTGCCTCCAGGATCGCTAGCGGGACAACCGGGGAGCTGTTTTTT; cdr3_aa: CASRIASGTTGELFF; v_call: TRBV2; j_call: TRBJ2-2; clone_size: .; d_call: TRBD2
cdr3_nt: TGTGCCTCCCAGGGGGCTAACTATGGCTACACCTTC; cdr3_aa: CASQGANYGYTF; v_call: TRBV28; j_call: TRBJ1-2; clone_size: .; d_call: TRBD1
cdr3_nt: TGTGCCAGCAGTTCGGGACTAGCGGGAGCAGATACGCAGTATTTT; cdr3_aa: CASSSGLAGADTQYF; v_call: TRBV6-5; j_call: TRBJ2-3; clone_size: .; d_call: TRBD2
cdr3_nt: TGTGCCAGCAGTGGCCCATACAATGAGCAGTTCTTC; cdr3_aa: CASSGPYNEQFF; v_call: TRBV28; j_call: TRBJ2-1; clone_size: .; d_call: .
cdr3_nt: TGTGCCAGCAGCTTGGGTATGGAGGGCTACACCTTC; cdr3_aa: CASSLGMEGYTF; v_call: TRBV5-4; j_call: TRBJ1-2; clone_size: .; d_call: .
cdr3_nt: TGTGCCAGCAGCCCCCCCCGGCGGCCGAGTCTCTCCTACGAGCAGTACTTC; cdr3_aa: CASSPPRRPSLSYEQYF; v_call: TRBV7-2; j_call: TRBJ2-7; clone_size: .; d_call: .
cdr3_nt: TGTGCCAGTAGTCCCCAGGGGGCTGGGATCACTGAAGCTTTCTTT; cdr3_aa: CASSPQGAGITEAFF; v_call: TRBV19; j_call: TRBJ1-1; clone_size: .; d_call: TRBD1
cdr3_nt: TGTGCCAGCAGCCTCCGGAGCAATGAGCAGTTCTTC; cdr3_aa: CASSLRSNEQFF; v_call: TRBV11-3; j_call: TRBJ2-1; clone_size: .; d_call: .
cdr3_nt: TGCGCCAGCAGCCTTTGGACAGGCCCTAGCACAGATACGCAGTATTTT; cdr3_aa: CASSLWTGPSTDTQYF; v_call: TRBV5-1; j_call: TRBJ2-3; clone_size: .; d_call: TRBD1
cdr3_nt: TGTGCCAGCAGCGCCGACAGACAAGAGACCCAGTACTTC; cdr3_aa: CASSADRQETQYF; v_call: TRBV7-3; j_call: TRBJ2-5; clone_size: .; d_call: .